The following is a T cell receptor (beta chain) sequence with its context. This sample was included in a study of blood T cell repertoires in COVID-19. Libraries were prepared by immunoSEQ multiplex PCR; TCRdb keeps only in-frame clonotypes and omits some of them. The data contain roughly 380,000 clones, about 85% of them seen just once; the ten biggest clones take up 3% to 4%. Germline CDR1 SGDLS, CDR2 YYNGEE. The V segment lost 3 bases and the J segment 6 bases; nucleotides outside the gene matches: 5. The CDR3 has 13 amino acids. This clonotype was sampled from a woman between 18 and 29 years old with acute or convalescent COVID-19. The J gene is TRBJ1-2, the V gene TRBV9, with 7 bases matching TRBD1. Source material: peripheral blood. CDR3 bases: TGTGCCAGCAGCGAGCCTGACAGGGATGGCTACACCTTC. This translates into CASSEPDRDGYTF.